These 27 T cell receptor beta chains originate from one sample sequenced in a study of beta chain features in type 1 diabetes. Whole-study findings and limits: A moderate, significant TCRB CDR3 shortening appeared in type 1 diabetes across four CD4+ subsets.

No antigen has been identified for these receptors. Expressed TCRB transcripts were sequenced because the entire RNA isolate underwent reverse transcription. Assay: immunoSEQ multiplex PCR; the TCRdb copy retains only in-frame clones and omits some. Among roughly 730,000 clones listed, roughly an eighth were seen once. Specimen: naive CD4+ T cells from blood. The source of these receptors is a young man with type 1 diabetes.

For the CDR3, the DNA is TGTGCCAGTAGTTTCCGTAATGTGGGGATGGATAACTATGGCTACACCTTC. It encodes CASSFRNVGMDNYGYTF. V gene TRBV19 combines with J gene TRBJ1-2; D unclear. The V gene lost 5 bases and the J gene lost 1 base, with 20 bases spanning the gap. The CDR3 contains 17 residues. CDR1 and CDR2 (germline): LNHDA, SQIVND (reference sequence).

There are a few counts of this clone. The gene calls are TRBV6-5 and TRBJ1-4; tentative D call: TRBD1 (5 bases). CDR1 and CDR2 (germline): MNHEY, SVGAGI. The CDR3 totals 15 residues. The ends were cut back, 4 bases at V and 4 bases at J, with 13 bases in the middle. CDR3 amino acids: CASSSGTGHNEKLFF. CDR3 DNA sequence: TGTGCCAGCAGTTCAGGGACTGGCCATAATGAAAAACTGTTTTTT.

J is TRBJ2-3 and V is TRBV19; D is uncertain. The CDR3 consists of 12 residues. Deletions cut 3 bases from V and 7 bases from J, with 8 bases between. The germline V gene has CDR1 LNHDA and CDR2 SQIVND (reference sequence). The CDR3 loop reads CASSIGLNTQYF. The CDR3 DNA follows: TGTGCCAGTAGTATTGGCCTTAATACGCAGTATTTT.

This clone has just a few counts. CDR3 sequence (DNA): TGTGCCAGCAGCTTCGCCCCGACAGGGGATTGGGAGACCCAGTACTTC. Its translation is CASSFAPTGDWETQYF. The rearrangement uses TRBV7-2 and TRBJ2-5; 8 bases align to TRBD1. Germline CDR1 SGHTA, CDR2 FQGNSA. The CDR3 spans 16 residues. V gave up 3 bases and J gave up 5 bases; unmatched junction bases: 11. Filled out from reference TRBV7-2 and TRBJ2-5, the complete variable domain reads GAGVSQSPSNKVTEKGKDVELRCDPISGHTALYWYRQSLGQGLEFLIYFQGNSAPDKSGLPSDRFSAERTGGSVSTLTIQRTQQEDSAVYLCASSFAPTGDWETQYFGPGTRLLVL.

The CDR3 is CAWSVGRGTSGNTIYF. In DNA, the CDR3 is TGTGCCTGGAGTGTCGGCAGGGGGACCTCTGGAAACACCATATATTTT. The genes are TRBV30 and TRBJ1-3; 7 bases are shared with TRBD1. Germline V gene data show CDR1 as GTSNPN and CDR2 as SVGIG (reference sequence). Germline trimming cut 0 bases from V and 0 bases from J; bases unmatched to any gene: 5. The CDR3 runs 16 residues. Supplemented by reference TRBV30 and TRBJ1-3, the full variable domain reads SQTIHQWPATLVQPVGSPLSLECTVEGTSNPNLYWYRQAAGRGLQLLFYSVGIGQISSEVPQNLSASRPQDRQFILSSKKLLLSDSGFYLCAWSVGRGTSGNTIYFGEGSWLTVV.

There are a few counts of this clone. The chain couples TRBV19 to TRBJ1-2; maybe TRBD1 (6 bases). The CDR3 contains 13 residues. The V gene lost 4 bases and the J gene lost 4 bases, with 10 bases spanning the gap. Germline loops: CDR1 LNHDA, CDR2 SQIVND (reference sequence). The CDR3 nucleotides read TGTGCCAGTAGTAGGAGACAGGCCTATGGCTACACCTTC. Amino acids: CASSRRQAYGYTF.

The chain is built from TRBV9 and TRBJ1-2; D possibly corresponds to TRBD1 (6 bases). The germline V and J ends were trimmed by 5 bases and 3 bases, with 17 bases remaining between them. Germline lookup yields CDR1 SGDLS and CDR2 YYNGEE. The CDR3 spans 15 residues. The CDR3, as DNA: TGTGCCAGCAGTACCTTTACAGGGTCCGACTATGGCTACACCTTC. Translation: CASSTFTGSDYGYTF.

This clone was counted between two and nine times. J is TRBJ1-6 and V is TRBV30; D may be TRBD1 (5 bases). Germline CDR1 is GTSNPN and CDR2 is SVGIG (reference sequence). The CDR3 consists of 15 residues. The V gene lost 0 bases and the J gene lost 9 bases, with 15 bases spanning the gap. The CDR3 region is CAWSVLSGFGSPLHF. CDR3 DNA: TGTGCCTGGAGTGTACTGTCAGGGTTTGGTTCACCCCTCCACTTT.

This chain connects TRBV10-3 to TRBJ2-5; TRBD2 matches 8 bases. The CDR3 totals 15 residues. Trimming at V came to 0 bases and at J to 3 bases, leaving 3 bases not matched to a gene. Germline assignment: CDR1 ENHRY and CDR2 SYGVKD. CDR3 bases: TGTGCCATCAGTGAGTCCAGCGGGGGAGAAGAGACCCAGTACTTC. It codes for CAISESSGGEETQYF.

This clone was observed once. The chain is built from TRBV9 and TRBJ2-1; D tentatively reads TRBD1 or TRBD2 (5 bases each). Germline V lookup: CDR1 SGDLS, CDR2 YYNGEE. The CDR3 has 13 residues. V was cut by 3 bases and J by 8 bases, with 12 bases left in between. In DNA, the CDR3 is TGTGCCAGCAGCGCGGGACCCGTCCATGAGCAGTTCTTC. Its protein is CASSAGPVHEQFF. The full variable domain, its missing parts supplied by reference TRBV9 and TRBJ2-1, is DSGVTQTPKHLITATGQRVTLRCSPRSGDLSVYWYQQSLDQGLQFLIQYYNGEERAKGNILERFSAQQFPDLHSELNLSSLELGDSALYFCASSAGPVHEQFFGPGTRLTVL.

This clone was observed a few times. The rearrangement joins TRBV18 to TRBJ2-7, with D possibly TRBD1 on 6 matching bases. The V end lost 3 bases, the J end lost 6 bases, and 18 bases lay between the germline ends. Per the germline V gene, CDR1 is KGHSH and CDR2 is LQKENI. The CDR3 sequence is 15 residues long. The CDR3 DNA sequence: TGTGCCAGCTCACCCGGTCTCACCACACAGGGCGAGCAGTACTTC. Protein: CASSPGLTTQGEQYF. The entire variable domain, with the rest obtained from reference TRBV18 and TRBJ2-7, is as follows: NAGVMQNPRHLVRRRGQEARLRCSPMKGHSHVYWYRQLPEEGLKFMVYLQKENIIDESGMPKERFSAEFPKEGPSILRIQQVVRGDSAAYFCASSPGLTTQGEQYFGPGTRLTVT.

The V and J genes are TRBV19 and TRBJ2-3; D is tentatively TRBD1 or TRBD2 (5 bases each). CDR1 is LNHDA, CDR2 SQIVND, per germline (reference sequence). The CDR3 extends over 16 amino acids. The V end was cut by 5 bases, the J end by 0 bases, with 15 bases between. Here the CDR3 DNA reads TGTGCCAGTAGTCCCCGGGACGCCCCTAGCACAGATACGCAGTATTTT. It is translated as CASSPRDAPSTDTQYF.

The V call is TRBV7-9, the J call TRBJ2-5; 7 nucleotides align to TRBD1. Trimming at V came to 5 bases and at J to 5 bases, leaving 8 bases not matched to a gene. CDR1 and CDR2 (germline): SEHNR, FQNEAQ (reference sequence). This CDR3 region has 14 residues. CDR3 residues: CASSTKTGRETQYF. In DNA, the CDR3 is TGTGCCAGCAGCACCAAGACAGGGCGTGAGACCCAGTACTTC.

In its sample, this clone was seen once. The CDR3 DNA is TGCGCCAGCAGCCAGGGTTACTCGGGACCCCGAAGCAATCAGCCCCAGCATTTT. It codes for CASSQGYSGPRSNQPQHF. This chain links TRBV4-1 with TRBJ1-5, with D maybe TRBD1 (5 bases). Trimming removed 3 bases at V and 1 base at J, with 19 bases between. CDR1 and CDR2 from the germline V gene are MGHRA and YSYEKL. The CDR3 extends over 18 amino acids.

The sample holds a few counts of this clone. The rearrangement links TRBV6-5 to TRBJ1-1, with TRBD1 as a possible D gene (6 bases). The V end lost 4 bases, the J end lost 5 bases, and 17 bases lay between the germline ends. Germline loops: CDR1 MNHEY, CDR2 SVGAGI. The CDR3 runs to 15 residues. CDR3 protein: CASSSGVGGPTEAFF. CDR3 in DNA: TGTGCCAGCAGTTCGGGCGTTGGGGGGCCGACTGAAGCTTTCTTT.

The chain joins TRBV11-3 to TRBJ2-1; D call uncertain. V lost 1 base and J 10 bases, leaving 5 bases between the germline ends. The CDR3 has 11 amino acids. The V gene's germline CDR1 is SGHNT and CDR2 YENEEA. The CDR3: CASSLVSEQFF. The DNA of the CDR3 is TGTGCCAGCAGCTTAGTATCCGAGCAGTTCTTC. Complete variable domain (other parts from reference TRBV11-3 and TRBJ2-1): EAGVVQSPRYKIIEKKQPVAFWCNPISGHNTLYWYLQNLGQGPELLIRYENEEAVDDSQLPKDRFSAERLKGVDSTLKIQPAELGDSAVYLCASSLVSEQFFGPGTRLTVL.

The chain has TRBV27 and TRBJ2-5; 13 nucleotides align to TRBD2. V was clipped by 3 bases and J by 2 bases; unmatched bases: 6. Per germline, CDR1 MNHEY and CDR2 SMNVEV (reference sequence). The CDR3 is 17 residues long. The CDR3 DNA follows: TGTGCCAGCAGTTTGAGCATGGGACTAGCGGGGCAAGAGACCCAGTACTTC. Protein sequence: CASSLSMGLAGQETQYF.

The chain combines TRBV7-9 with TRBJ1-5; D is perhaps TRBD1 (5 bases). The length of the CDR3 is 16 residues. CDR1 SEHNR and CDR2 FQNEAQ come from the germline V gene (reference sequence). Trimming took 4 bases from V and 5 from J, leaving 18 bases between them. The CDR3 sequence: CASSSQRDFRDQPQHF. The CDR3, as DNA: TGTGCCAGCAGCTCGCAGAGGGACTTCAGGGATCAGCCCCAGCATTTT. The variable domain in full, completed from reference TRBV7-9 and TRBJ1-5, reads DTGVSQNPRHKITKRGQNVTFRCDPISEHNRLYWYRQTLGQGPEFLTYFQNEAQLEKSRLLSDRFSAERPKGSFSTLEIQRTEQGDSAMYLCASSSQRDFRDQPQHFGDGTRLSIL.

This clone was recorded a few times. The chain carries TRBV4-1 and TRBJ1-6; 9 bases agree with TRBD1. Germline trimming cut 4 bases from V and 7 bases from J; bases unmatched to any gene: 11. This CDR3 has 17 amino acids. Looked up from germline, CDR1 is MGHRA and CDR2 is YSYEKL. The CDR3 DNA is TGCGCCAGCAGCCGAGCGGGCACAGGGGGCGGAAATTCACCCCTCCACTTT. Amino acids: CASSRAGTGGGNSPLHF.

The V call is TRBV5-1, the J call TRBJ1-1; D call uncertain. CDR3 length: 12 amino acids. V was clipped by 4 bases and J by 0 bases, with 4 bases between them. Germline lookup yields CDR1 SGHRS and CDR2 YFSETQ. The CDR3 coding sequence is TGCGCCAGCAGCCACCTGAACACTGAAGCTTTCTTT. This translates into CASSHLNTEAFF.

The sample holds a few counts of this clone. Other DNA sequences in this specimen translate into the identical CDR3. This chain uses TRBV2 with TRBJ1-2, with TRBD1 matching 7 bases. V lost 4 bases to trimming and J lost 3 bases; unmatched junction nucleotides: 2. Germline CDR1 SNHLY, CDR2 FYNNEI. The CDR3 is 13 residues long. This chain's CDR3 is CASSGQGDYGYTF. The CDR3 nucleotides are TGTGCCAGCAGTGGACAGGGAGACTATGGCTACACCTTC.

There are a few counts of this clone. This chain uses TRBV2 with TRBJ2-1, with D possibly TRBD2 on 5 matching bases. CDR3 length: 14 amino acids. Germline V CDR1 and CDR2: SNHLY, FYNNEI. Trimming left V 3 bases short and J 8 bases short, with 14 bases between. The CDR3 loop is CASSERSGGDEQFF. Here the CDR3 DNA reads TGTGCCAGCAGTGAGCGGAGCGGCGGCGATGAGCAGTTCTTC.

In DNA form, the CDR3 reads TGTGCTTCCCCGTGGGAAAAACTGTTTTTT. It is translated as CASPWEKLFF. The chain employs TRBV18 and TRBJ1-4; D is ambiguous. Germline V lookup: CDR1 KGHSH, CDR2 LQKENI. The CDR3 is 10 residues long. Combining the CDR3 with reference TRBV18 and TRBJ1-4 gives the whole variable domain NAGVMQNPRHLVRRRGQEARLRCSPMKGHSHVYWYRQLPEEGLKFMVYLQKENIIDESGMPKERFSAEFPKEGPSILRIQQVVRGDSAAYFCASPWEKLFFGSGTQLSVL.

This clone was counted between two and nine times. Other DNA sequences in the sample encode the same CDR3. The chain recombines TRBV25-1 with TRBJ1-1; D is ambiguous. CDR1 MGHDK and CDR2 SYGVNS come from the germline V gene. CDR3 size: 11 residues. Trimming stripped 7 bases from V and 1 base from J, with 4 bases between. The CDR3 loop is CASTGNTEAFF. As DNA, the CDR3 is TGTGCCAGCACGGGGAACACTGAAGCTTTCTTT.

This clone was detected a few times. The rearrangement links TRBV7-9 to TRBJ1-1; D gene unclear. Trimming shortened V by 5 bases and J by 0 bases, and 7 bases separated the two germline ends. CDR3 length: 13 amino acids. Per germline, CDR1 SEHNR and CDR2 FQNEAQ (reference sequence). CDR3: CASSPRMNTEAFF. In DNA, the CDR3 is TGTGCCAGCAGCCCGAGAATGAACACTGAAGCTTTCTTT.

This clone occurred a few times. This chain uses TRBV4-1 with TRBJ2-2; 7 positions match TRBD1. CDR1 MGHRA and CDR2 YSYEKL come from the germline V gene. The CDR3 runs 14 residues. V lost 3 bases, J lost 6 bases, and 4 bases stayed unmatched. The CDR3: CASSHNDRAGELFF. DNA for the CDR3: TGCGCCAGCAGCCATAACGACAGGGCCGGGGAGCTGTTTTTT.

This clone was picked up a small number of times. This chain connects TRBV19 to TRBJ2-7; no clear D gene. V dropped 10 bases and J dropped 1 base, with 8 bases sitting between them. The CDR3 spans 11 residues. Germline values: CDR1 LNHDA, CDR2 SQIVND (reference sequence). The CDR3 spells CAIVLSYEQYF. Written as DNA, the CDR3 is TGTGCCATTGTCCTTTCCTACGAGCAGTACTTC.